The rows below give T cell receptor beta chains drawn from one sample of a study of T cell responses to AZD1222 COVID-19 vaccine. Libraries were prepared by immunoSEQ multiplex PCR; TCRdb keeps only in-frame clonotypes and omits some of them. The sample includes about 98,000 clones, approximately 91% of them seen just once. The sequenced sample was peripheral blood, obtained on day 0 of AZD1222 vaccination. Receptors were obtained from an adult in good health. The CDR3 runs from the conserved cysteine through the conserved F or W. A D gene is named only where the DNA matches it firmly. For some rows the clone size is stated as once, few or many, or as a class when expanded; others skip it.

CDR3aa: CASSRRQYQETQYF
CDR3nt: TGTGCCAGCAGCCGGAGACAGTACCAAGAGACCCAGTACTTC
abundance: NA
j_gene: TRBJ2-5
v_gene: TRBV14
d_gene: NA

CDR3aa: CASSVERGRPLPHYEQYF
CDR3nt: TGTGCCAGTAGTGTAGAACGCGGGAGGCCTCTACCCCACTACGAGCAGTACTTC
abundance: NA
j_gene: TRBJ2-7
v_gene: TRBV19
d_gene: TRBD2

CDR3aa: CASSLGVSSGNTIYF
CDR3nt: TGTGCCAGCAGCTTGGGGGTCAGCTCTGGAAACACCATATATTTT
abundance: NA
j_gene: TRBJ1-3
v_gene: TRBV5-6
d_gene: NA

CDR3aa: CASSQGNYGYTF
CDR3nt: TGTGCCAGCAGTCAGGGAAACTATGGCTACACCTTC
abundance: NA
j_gene: TRBJ1-2
v_gene: TRBV28
d_gene: NA

CDR3aa: CASSAGTGSLEVVF
CDR3nt: TGCGCCAGCAGCGCCGGGACGGGTTCTCTGGAAGTTGTTTTT
abundance: NA
j_gene: TRBJ1-3
v_gene: TRBV5-1
d_gene: NA

CDR3aa: CASSLGPVQEYGYTF
CDR3nt: TGTGCCAGCAGCTTAGGGCCAGTACAGGAGTATGGCTACACCTTC
abundance: few
j_gene: TRBJ1-2
v_gene: TRBV7-3
d_gene: NA

CDR3aa: CASSTRQGTNTEAFF
CDR3nt: TGTGCCAGCAGCACCAGACAGGGGACAAACACTGAAGCTTTCTTT
abundance: NA
j_gene: TRBJ1-1
v_gene: TRBV11-1
d_gene: TRBD1

CDR3aa: CASKGLSTDTQYF
CDR3nt: TGTGCCAGCAAGGGCCTTAGCACAGATACGCAGTATTTT
abundance: NA
j_gene: TRBJ2-3
v_gene: TRBV2
d_gene: NA

CDR3aa: CASSRDSYGYTF
CDR3nt: TGTGCCAGCAGCCGTGACTCCTATGGCTACACCTTC
abundance: NA
j_gene: TRBJ1-2
v_gene: TRBV7-9
d_gene: NA

CDR3aa: CASSGDTGELFF
CDR3nt: TGCGCCAGCTCCGGGGACACCGGGGAGCTGTTTTTT
abundance: once
j_gene: TRBJ2-2
v_gene: TRBV4-1
d_gene: NA

CDR3aa: CASSHRRNYGYTF
CDR3nt: TGTGCCAGCAGCCATCGACGGAACTATGGCTACACCTTC
abundance: NA
j_gene: TRBJ1-2
v_gene: TRBV5-6
d_gene: NA

CDR3aa: CASSDYGDRRDLYGYTF
CDR3nt: TGTGCCAGCAGTGACTACGGGGATAGAAGGGACCTCTATGGCTACACCTTC
abundance: NA
j_gene: TRBJ1-2
v_gene: TRBV6-4
d_gene: NA

CDR3aa: CASSSMPQGGGANVLTF
CDR3nt: TGCGCCAGCAGCTCCATGCCCCAGGGGGGTGGGGCCAACGTCCTGACTTTC
abundance: once
j_gene: TRBJ2-6
v_gene: TRBV5-1
d_gene: NA

CDR3aa: CASSLEGEQGPTF
CDR3nt: TGTGCCAGCAGCTTAGAAGGGGAACAGGGGCCCACCTTC
abundance: NA
j_gene: TRBJ1-2
v_gene: TRBV7-8
d_gene: TRBD1

CDR3aa: CSVRPSRATPGEQYF
CDR3nt: TGCAGCGTCCGCCCAAGCCGGGCCACTCCGGGGGAGCAGTACTTC
abundance: NA
j_gene: TRBJ2-7
v_gene: TRBV29-1
d_gene: NA

CDR3aa: CASSQEGTRVHNEQFF
CDR3nt: TGTGCCAGCAGCCAAGAAGGGACACGCGTCCACAATGAGCAGTTCTTC
abundance: NA
j_gene: TRBJ2-1
v_gene: TRBV14
d_gene: NA

CDR3aa: CASSLDREGEKLFF
CDR3nt: TGCGCCAGCAGCCTTGACAGGGAGGGTGAAAAACTGTTTTTT
abundance: NA
j_gene: TRBJ1-4
v_gene: TRBV5-1
d_gene: TRBD1

CDR3aa: CASSLKTGSSYNEQFF
CDR3nt: TGTGCCAGCTCATTAAAGACCGGGAGCTCCTACAATGAGCAGTTCTTC
abundance: once
j_gene: TRBJ2-1
v_gene: TRBV18
d_gene: NA

CDR3aa: CASSPRAIGNQPQHF
CDR3nt: TGTGCCAGCAGTCCCCGAGCGATCGGGAATCAGCCCCAGCATTTT
abundance: NA
j_gene: TRBJ1-5
v_gene: TRBV27
d_gene: NA

CDR3aa: CASRDRQGALETQYF
CDR3nt: TGTGCCAGCAGAGACAGACAGGGGGCTTTGGAGACCCAGTACTTC
abundance: NA
j_gene: TRBJ2-5
v_gene: TRBV7-9
d_gene: TRBD1

CDR3aa: CASREDRFREQYF
CDR3nt: TGTGCCAGCAGGGAGGACAGGTTTCGAGAGCAGTACTTC
abundance: NA
j_gene: TRBJ2-7
v_gene: TRBV28
d_gene: TRBD1

CDR3aa: CASSFRDRGLTQYF
CDR3nt: TGTGCCAGCAGCTTCCGGGACAGGGGATTGACCCAGTACTTC
abundance: NA
j_gene: TRBJ2-5
v_gene: TRBV13
d_gene: TRBD1

CDR3aa: CASSPRDRASAEQFF
CDR3nt: TGCGCCAGCAGCCCCCGGGACAGGGCTTCTGCTGAGCAGTTCTTC
abundance: once
j_gene: TRBJ2-1
v_gene: TRBV5-1
d_gene: TRBD1

CDR3aa: CATSREGMQNTEAFF
CDR3nt: TGTGCCACCAGCAGAGAAGGGATGCAGAACACTGAAGCTTTCTTT
abundance: NA
j_gene: TRBJ1-1
v_gene: TRBV15
d_gene: NA

CDR3aa: CASSQDGTIRGTEAFF
CDR3nt: TGTGCCAGCAGCCAAGATGGGACTATTCGGGGCACTGAAGCTTTCTTT
abundance: once
j_gene: TRBJ1-1
v_gene: TRBV3-1/TRBV3-2
d_gene: NA

CDR3aa: CASTPNKGQGAVYYGYTF
CDR3nt: TGTGCCAGCACTCCGAACAAGGGACAGGGGGCGGTTTACTATGGCTACACCTTC
abundance: NA
j_gene: TRBJ1-2
v_gene: TRBV7-8
d_gene: TRBD1

CDR3aa: CASSLELAGDNEQYF
CDR3nt: TGCGCCAGCAGCTTGGAGCTAGCGGGAGACAACGAGCAGTACTTC
abundance: NA
j_gene: TRBJ2-7
v_gene: TRBV5-1
d_gene: TRBD2

CDR3aa: CASSQLGTREKLFF
CDR3nt: TGCGCCAGCAGCCAGTTAGGGACGAGGGAAAAACTGTTTTTT
abundance: NA
j_gene: TRBJ1-4
v_gene: TRBV4-1
d_gene: NA

CDR3aa: CASSSILLGPNTEAFF
CDR3nt: TGTGCCAGCTCATCAATTCTCTTGGGACCTAACACTGAAGCTTTCTTT
abundance: NA
j_gene: TRBJ1-1
v_gene: TRBV18
d_gene: NA

CDR3aa: CARMLRAYEQYF
CDR3nt: TGTGCCCGGATGCTCAGAGCCTACGAGCAGTACTTC
abundance: NA
j_gene: TRBJ2-7
v_gene: TRBV30
d_gene: NA

CDR3aa: CASSRRGGFSNEQFF
CDR3nt: TGTGCCAGCAGCCGTAGGGGGGGTTTTAGCAATGAGCAGTTCTTC
abundance: once
j_gene: TRBJ2-1
v_gene: TRBV7-6
d_gene: NA

CDR3aa: CASSESKSSYNEQFF
CDR3nt: TGTGCCAGCAGTGAATCAAAGAGCTCCTACAATGAGCAGTTCTTC
abundance: NA
j_gene: TRBJ2-1
v_gene: TRBV2
d_gene: NA

CDR3aa: CASSLRGVPTDTQYF
CDR3nt: TGCGCCAGCAGCCTTCGTGGAGTACCCACAGATACGCAGTATTTT
abundance: NA
j_gene: TRBJ2-3
v_gene: TRBV5-1
d_gene: NA

CDR3aa: CASSIRQGATGELFF
CDR3nt: TGTGCCAGCAGCATCAGACAGGGGGCAACCGGGGAGCTGTTTTTT
abundance: NA
j_gene: TRBJ2-2
v_gene: TRBV4-2
d_gene: TRBD1

CDR3aa: CASSSYGTSGSNEQFF
CDR3nt: TGTGCCAGCAGCTCCTACGGGACTAGCGGGAGCAATGAGCAGTTCTTC
abundance: NA
j_gene: TRBJ2-1
v_gene: TRBV13
d_gene: TRBD2

CDR3aa: CASSSPIAGFQPQHF
CDR3nt: TGTGCCAGCAGTTCCCCAATCGCAGGGTTCCAGCCCCAGCATTTT
abundance: once
j_gene: TRBJ1-5
v_gene: TRBV28
d_gene: NA

CDR3aa: CAWSVRLGDTVTYEQYF
CDR3nt: TGTGCCTGGAGTGTACGCCTCGGGGACACTGTAACCTACGAGCAGTACTTC
abundance: once
j_gene: TRBJ2-7
v_gene: TRBV30
d_gene: NA

CDR3aa: CASKRGAESPLHF
CDR3nt: TGTGCCAGCAAAAGGGGCGCAGAGTCACCCCTCCACTTT
abundance: NA
j_gene: TRBJ1-6
v_gene: TRBV18
d_gene: NA

CDR3aa: CSAWHRVRQSSYNEQFF
CDR3nt: TGCAGCGCATGGCACAGGGTGCGCCAGAGCTCCTACAATGAGCAGTTCTTC
abundance: NA
j_gene: TRBJ2-1
v_gene: TRBV29-1
d_gene: NA

CDR3aa: CSVVSSYISGELFF
CDR3nt: TGCAGCGTTGTTTCTTCTTACATCTCCGGGGAGCTGTTTTTT
abundance: NA
j_gene: TRBJ2-2
v_gene: TRBV29-1
d_gene: NA

CDR3aa: CASSTSSGGEQYF
CDR3nt: TGTGCCAGCTCAACGTCGTCGGGGGGCGAGCAGTACTTC
abundance: NA
j_gene: TRBJ2-7
v_gene: TRBV18
d_gene: TRBD2

CDR3aa: CASSRGIYSNQPQHF
CDR3nt: TGTGCCAGCAGCCGGGGGATATATAGCAATCAGCCCCAGCATTTT
abundance: NA
j_gene: TRBJ1-5
v_gene: TRBV3-1/TRBV3-2
d_gene: NA

CDR3aa: CSVGGVGRAQYF
CDR3nt: TGCAGCGTTGGAGGAGTGGGGAGGGCCCAGTACTTC
abundance: NA
j_gene: TRBJ2-5
v_gene: TRBV29-1
d_gene: TRBD2

CDR3aa: CAIGLNNEQFF
CDR3nt: TGTGCCATCGGACTGAACAATGAGCAGTTCTTC
abundance: NA
j_gene: TRBJ2-1
v_gene: TRBV10-3
d_gene: NA

CDR3aa: CASSRRLMGEAIQYF
CDR3nt: TGTGCCAGCAGCAGGCGTCTGATGGGGGAAGCCATTCAGTACTTC
abundance: NA
j_gene: TRBJ2-4
v_gene: TRBV7-9
d_gene: NA

CDR3aa: CATSDPGHSNQPQHF
CDR3nt: TGTGCCACCAGTGACCCGGGCCATAGCAATCAGCCCCAGCATTTT
abundance: NA
j_gene: TRBJ1-5
v_gene: TRBV24-1
d_gene: NA

CDR3aa: CASSSPGTGNTGELFF
CDR3nt: TGCGCCAGCAGCTCTCCCGGGACAGGGAACACCGGGGAGCTGTTTTTT
abundance: NA
j_gene: TRBJ2-2
v_gene: TRBV5-1
d_gene: TRBD1

CDR3aa: CASSLARSWGSSYNEQFF
CDR3nt: TGCGCCAGCAGCTTGGCCCGGAGTTGGGGAAGCTCCTACAATGAGCAGTTCTTC
abundance: NA
j_gene: TRBJ2-1
v_gene: TRBV5-1
d_gene: NA

CDR3aa: CASRPGQLNTGELFF
CDR3nt: TGTGCCAGCAGACCTGGACAGCTGAACACCGGGGAGCTGTTTTTT
abundance: NA
j_gene: TRBJ2-2
v_gene: TRBV6-5
d_gene: NA

CDR3aa: CASRSPGKNTEAFF
CDR3nt: TGTGCCAGTAGAAGCCCCGGGAAGAACACTGAAGCTTTCTTT
abundance: NA
j_gene: TRBJ1-1
v_gene: TRBV19
d_gene: NA

CDR3aa: CASTTGGARTEAFF
CDR3nt: TGTGCCAGCACTACAGGGGGCGCGAGGACTGAAGCTTTCTTT
abundance: NA
j_gene: TRBJ1-1
v_gene: TRBV18
d_gene: TRBD1

CDR3aa: CASSYFGRPNTGELFF
CDR3nt: TGTGCCAGCAGTTACTTTGGGCGGCCGAACACCGGGGAGCTGTTTTTT
abundance: NA
j_gene: TRBJ2-2
v_gene: TRBV6-5
d_gene: NA

CDR3aa: CASTDTGELFF
CDR3nt: TGTGCCAGCACCGACACCGGGGAGCTGTTTTTT
abundance: NA
j_gene: TRBJ2-2
v_gene: TRBV12-3/TRBV12-4
d_gene: NA

CDR3aa: CAISDGDEQFF
CDR3nt: TGTGCCATCAGTGACGGTGATGAGCAGTTCTTC
abundance: NA
j_gene: TRBJ2-1
v_gene: TRBV10-3
d_gene: NA

CDR3aa: CASSGYGTGSSGANVLTF
CDR3nt: TGTGCCAGCAGTGGGTACGGGACAGGCTCCTCTGGGGCCAACGTCCTGACTTTC
abundance: NA
j_gene: TRBJ2-6
v_gene: TRBV6-1
d_gene: TRBD1

CDR3aa: CASSAGQGTTGELFF
CDR3nt: TGTGCCAGTAGTGCGGGACAGGGGACCACCGGGGAGCTGTTTTTT
abundance: NA
j_gene: TRBJ2-2
v_gene: TRBV19
d_gene: TRBD1

CDR3aa: CASSYGGTSYEQYF
CDR3nt: TGTGCCAGCAGTTACGGGGGGACCTCCTACGAGCAGTACTTC
abundance: NA
j_gene: TRBJ2-7
v_gene: TRBV6-2/TRBV6-3
d_gene: NA